This T cell receptor beta chain was observed in a study of shared clonotypes between healthy human individuals. Study details: Every donor yielded three CD4 naive, three CD4 memory, two CD8 naive and one CD8 memory plate. Study-wide results and limits: On the whole, naive subsets had larger estimated richness than memory subsets had. Non-shared clonotypes showed lower generation probabilities than clonotypes common to all four donors.

CDR3 length: 16 residues. In germline, CDR1 is SGDLS, CDR2 YYNGEE. Trimming stripped 3 bases from V and 6 bases from J, with 20 bases between. Clones were read by immunoSEQ multiplex PCR, and TCRdb kept only the in-frame ones, dropping some. The sample has 1.6 million or so clones; about 96% are singletons. With respect to this clone: Its antigen is currently unknown.

This TCR derives from a young man in good health. This chain links TRBV9 with TRBJ2-3, with a tentative D call TRBD2 (6 bases). Source material: naive CD4+ T cells sorted from blood. The subset was: CD45RA+ positively selected. Here the CDR3 reads CASSGTPKRASDTQYF. The DNA of the CDR3 is TGTGCCAGCAGCGGCACTCCAAAGCGGGCCTCCGATACGCAGTATTTT.